The 5 T cell receptor beta chains below come from one sample, sequenced in a study of CD8+ T cells in alopecia areata. Investigators isolated RNA and reverse transcribed it into cDNA to act as the sequencing template. Sequenced by immunoSEQ multiplex PCR; TCRdb stores in-frame clones only, minus some. The sample shows 100,000 to 150,000 clones, around two fifths of them seen only once. The sample consisted of CD4+ T cells sorted from blood. The receptors were gathered from a human donor with alopecia areata.

This clone has only a few counts. The gene calls are TRBV28 and TRBJ2-1; 8 nucleotides line up with TRBD1. The CDR3 is 15 amino acids. The germline CDR1 and CDR2 sequences are MDHEN and SYDVKM. The V and J ends lost 3 bases and 7 bases, in that order; junction bases with no gene match: 8. This CDR3 is CASSFSGTGVNEQFF. As DNA, the CDR3 is TGTGCCAGCAGTTTCTCCGGGACAGGTGTTAATGAGCAGTTCTTC.

This clone was observed a few times. The chain couples TRBV29-1 to TRBJ1-2; D might be TRBD1 (5 bases). This CDR3 comprises 14 residues. Germline V gene sequence: CDR1 SQVTM, CDR2 ANQGSEA. V lost 7 bases, J lost 4 bases, and 19 bases lay in between. CDR3 nucleotides: TGCAGCGGTACTACCGGGACCGGCACCTATGGCTACACCTTC. This sequence encodes CSGTTGTGTYGYTF.

The J gene is TRBJ1-5, the V gene TRBV30; D is unclear. Germline V gene data show CDR1 as GTSNPN and CDR2 as SVGIG (reference sequence). The V gene lost 0 bases and the J gene lost 6 bases, with 6 bases spanning the gap. The CDR3 runs 12 residues. The CDR3 loop reads CAWSVPPQPQHF. As DNA, the CDR3 is TGTGCCTGGAGTGTACCCCCTCAGCCCCAGCATTTT.

The table lists this clone with a few counts. Other DNA sequences in the sample encode the same CDR3. This rearrangement joins TRBV29-1 to TRBJ2-1, with D uncertain. Germline CDR1 reads SQVTM; CDR2 reads ANQGSEA. The V gene lost 4 bases and the J gene lost 7 bases, with 5 bases spanning the gap. This CDR3 comprises 10 residues. The CDR3 DNA sequence: TGCAGCGTTGGGGTAAATGAGCAGTTCTTC. This encodes CSVGVNEQFF.

This clone was detected only a few times. The chain carries TRBV7-2 and TRBJ1-5; no reliable D call. V lost 1 base to trimming and J lost 9 bases, with 16 bases between them. Germline assignment: CDR1 SGHTA and CDR2 FQGNSA. CDR3 length: 15 residues. The CDR3 DNA follows: TGTGCCAGCAGCTTAGATCGGCCGAGTCAAGGGCCCCAGCATTTT. This gives the protein CASSLDRPSQGPQHF.